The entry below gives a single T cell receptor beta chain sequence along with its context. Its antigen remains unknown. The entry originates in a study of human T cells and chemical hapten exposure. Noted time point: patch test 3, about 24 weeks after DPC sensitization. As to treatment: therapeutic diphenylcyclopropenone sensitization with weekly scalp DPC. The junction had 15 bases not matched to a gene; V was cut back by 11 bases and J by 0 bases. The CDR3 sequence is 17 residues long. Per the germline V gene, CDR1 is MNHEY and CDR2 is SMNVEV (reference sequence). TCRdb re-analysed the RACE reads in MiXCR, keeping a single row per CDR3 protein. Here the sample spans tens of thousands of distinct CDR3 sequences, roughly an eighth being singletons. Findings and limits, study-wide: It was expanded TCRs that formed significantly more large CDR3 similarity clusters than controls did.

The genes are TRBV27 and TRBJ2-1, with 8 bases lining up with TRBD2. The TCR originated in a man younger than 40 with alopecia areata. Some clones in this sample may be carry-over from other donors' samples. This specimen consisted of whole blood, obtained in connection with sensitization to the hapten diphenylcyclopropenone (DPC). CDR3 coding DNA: TGTGCCGCCCGGGTAGCGGGGTATCCAAGCTCCTACAATGAGCAGTTCTTC. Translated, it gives CAARVAGYPSSYNEQFF.